A selection of T cell receptor beta chains follows, all from one sample in a study of tumor-infiltrating lymphocytes in primary liver carcinoma. MiXCR, applied by TCRdb to the multiplex PCR reads, yields one record per CDR3 protein. There are about 300,000 distinct CDR3 sequences in the sample; 60% to 80% occur only once, and about 8.4% lies in the top ten. The sequenced sample was peripheral blood. The receptors derive from a man in his forties with primary liver carcinoma and hepatitis B virus infection. CDR3s include the opening cysteine and the closing phenylalanine or tryptophan.

CDR3: CASTGGSGEQYF
V: TRBV6-6

CDR3: CASRRTGTSNQPQHF
V: TRBV6-1

CDR3: CASSLRTSSGTADTQYF
V: TRBV28

CDR3: CASSSRTGYFAEQYF
V: TRBV5-1

CDR3: CASSPRPTGELFF
V: TRBV6-5

CDR3: CASSLTAGTDNSPLHF
V: TRBV7-9

CDR3: CASSSAADTQYF
V: TRBV11-3

CDR3: CASSSYRGYNEQFF
V: TRBV28

CDR3: CASSPGTSGLGTDTQYF
V: TRBV4-2

CDR3: CASCYGGRYTEAFF
V: TRBV6-5